The 27 T cell receptor beta chains presented below share a single source sample, sequenced in a study of control samples from healthy donors and cancer patients. TCRdb's table, derived via immunoSEQ multiplex PCR, lists solely in-frame clones and lacks some. The data contain 68,000 or so clones, more than 80% of them singletons. The sequencing sample was made of blood. These receptors were obtained from a man aged 60-69 years in good health.

The rearrangement links TRBV6-6 to TRBJ2-7; no firm D call. The CDR3 runs 13 residues. V lost 5 bases, J lost 6 bases, and 14 bases lay in between. In germline, CDR1 is MNHNY, CDR2 SVGAGI (reference sequence). The CDR3 bases are TGTGCCAGCAGTCCCCCACGAAGTGCCGAGCAGTACTTC. It encodes CASSPPRSAEQYF.

This sequence joins TRBV5-4 and TRBJ2-2, with D perhaps matching TRBD1 (5 bases). The CDR3 consists of 14 residues. Germline CDR1 SGHNT, CDR2 YYREEE (reference sequence). Trimming removed 3 bases at V and 1 base at J, with 7 bases between. This CDR3 reads CASSSTGNTGELFF. DNA of the CDR3: TGTGCCAGCAGCTCTACAGGGAACACCGGGGAGCTGTTTTTT. Looking up the rest from reference TRBV5-4 and TRBJ2-2 gives the full variable domain: ETGVTQSPTHLIKTRGQQVTLRCSSQSGHNTVSWYQQALGQGPQFIFQYYREEENGRGNFPPRFSGLQFPNYSSELNVNALELDDSALYLCASSSTGNTGELFFGEGSRLTVL.

Details on this clone: The same CDR3 arises from other DNA sequences in this sample as well. This chain joins TRBV28 and TRBJ2-1; D remains unclear. Trimming took off 1 base at V and 5 bases at J, with 0 bases between the two ends. The CDR3 spans 11 residues. CDR1 is MDHEN and CDR2 is SYDVKM in the germline V gene. In DNA form, the CDR3 reads TGTGCCAGCAGTTTATACAATGAGCAGTTCTTC. Protein sequence: CASSLYNEQFF.

The chain links TRBV9 to TRBJ2-1; D is uncertain. This CDR3 is 14 amino acids long. Germline V gene data show CDR1 as SGDLS and CDR2 as YYNGEE. With 3 bases removed from V and 7 bases from J, the gap between germline ends came to 14 bases. CDR3 amino acids: CASSAVGSGNEQFF. Written as DNA, the CDR3 is TGTGCCAGCAGCGCCGTCGGCAGTGGGAATGAGCAGTTCTTC.

This clone was seen only once. This sequence joins TRBV19 and TRBJ2-1; D is undetermined. The CDR3 extends over 14 amino acids. CDR1 is LNHDA and CDR2 is SQIVND in the germline V gene (reference sequence). V gave up 1 base and J gave up 5 bases, with 9 bases separating them. DNA for the CDR3: TGTGCCAGTAGTATAGGATATACTGACAATGAGCAGTTCTTC. Its protein product is CASSIGYTDNEQFF.

This chain uses TRBV6-4 with TRBJ1-3; 7 nucleotides line up with TRBD1. The trim removed 5 bases at V and 4 bases at J, leaving 11 bases unmatched. The CDR3 has 16 residues. CDR1 and CDR2 (germline): MRHNA, SNTAGT. Here the CDR3 DNA reads TGTGCCAGCAGTCCCGACGCCGGGACAGACGGAAACACCATATATTTT. This encodes CASSPDAGTDGNTIYF.

This chain links TRBV4-1 with TRBJ1-4; tentative D call: TRBD1 (5 bases). Germline V gene data show CDR1 as MGHRA and CDR2 as YSYEKL. The V end lost 0 bases, the J end lost 6 bases, and 17 bases lay between the germline ends. This CDR3 contains 17 residues. The CDR3 DNA sequence: TGCGCCAGCAGCCAAGAAGGGACGGGGGGAGGTGATGAAAAACTGTTTTTT. It is translated as CASSQEGTGGGDEKLFF.

The rearrangement uses TRBV12-3 or TRBV12-4 and TRBJ2-3, with D unclear. The CDR3 length is 13 residues. Trimming left V 2 bases short and J 2 bases short, with 5 bases between. CDR3 nucleotide sequence: TGTGCCAGCAGTTTATTAGACACAGATACGCAGTATTTT. It yields the protein CASSLLDTDTQYF.

The chain recombines TRBV20-1 with TRBJ2-1, with 8 bases aligning to TRBD2. The V and J ends lost 5 bases and 12 bases, in that order; junction bases with no gene match: 6. The CDR3 consists of 11 residues. The germline V gene encodes CDR1 DFQATT and CDR2 SNEGSKA (reference sequence). This CDR3 is CSAPGLDVQFF. CDR3 coding DNA: TGCAGTGCTCCGGGACTAGACGTGCAGTTCTTC.

This sequence joins TRBV6-4 and TRBJ2-3, with D unclear. V was pared by 4 bases and J by 0 bases, with 11 bases between. The CDR3 runs to 15 residues. The V gene's germline CDR1 is MRHNA and CDR2 SNTAGT. The CDR3 protein is CASSVGVRSTDTQYF. DNA for the CDR3: TGTGCCAGCAGTGTTGGGGTTAGGAGCACAGATACGCAGTATTTT.

This chain joins TRBV6-5 and TRBJ1-5; D gene ambiguous. The CDR3 runs 13 residues. V was shortened by 5 bases and J by 2 bases, with 7 bases between the two germline ends. The germline V gene encodes CDR1 MNHEY and CDR2 SVGAGI. The CDR3 loop is CASSREGNQPQHF. In DNA, the CDR3 is TGTGCCAGCAGTAGAGAGGGCAATCAGCCCCAGCATTTT.

The chain links TRBV4-1 to TRBJ1-1; D remains ambiguous. CDR1 MGHRA and CDR2 YSYEKL come from the germline V gene. V dropped 2 bases and J dropped 3 bases, with 16 bases sitting between them. The CDR3 runs 16 residues. This CDR3 reads CASSQNSGAGYTEAFF. CDR3 nucleotides: TGCGCCAGCAGCCAAAATTCAGGTGCTGGTTACACTGAAGCTTTCTTT.

This chain connects TRBV3-1 (or the pseudogene TRBV3-2) to TRBJ2-7; no reliable D call. Germline loops: CDR1 LGHDT, CDR2 YNNKEL (reference sequence). This CDR3 is built from 13 residues. The V gene lost 0 bases and the J gene lost 5 bases, with 8 bases spanning the gap. The CDR3 sequence: CASSQERRHEQYF. The CDR3 DNA reads as TGTGCCAGCAGCCAAGAAAGGCGGCACGAGCAGTACTTC.

The chain carries TRBV27 and TRBJ2-1; 10 bases align to TRBD2. The CDR3 runs to 15 residues. Unmatched junction bases numbered 6, after V lost 0 bases and J lost 10 bases. Germline CDR1 reads MNHEY; CDR2 reads SMNVEV (reference sequence). The CDR3 region is CASSLSTSGIGEQFF. The CDR3 DNA follows: TGTGCCAGCAGTTTATCCACTAGCGGGATCGGGGAGCAGTTCTTC.

The rearrangement uses TRBV11-2 and TRBJ1-3, with a tentative D call TRBD1 (5 bases). Trimming removed 5 bases at V and 0 bases at J, with 11 bases between. Germline V CDR1 and CDR2: SGHAT, FQNNGV. This CDR3 has 15 amino acids. This CDR3 is CASSLAGISGNTIYF. The CDR3 coding sequence is TGTGCCAGCAGCCTAGCAGGGATCTCTGGAAACACCATATATTTT. Together with reference TRBV11-2 and TRBJ1-3, the CDR3 gives the full variable domain: EAGVAQSPRYKIIEKRQSVAFWCNPISGHATLYWYQQILGQGPKLLIQFQNNGVVDDSQLPKDRFSAERLKGVDSTLKIQPAKLEDSAVYLCASSLAGISGNTIYFGEGSWLTVV.

The chain uses TRBV7-2 and TRBJ1-4; 7 nucleotides match TRBD1. J was trimmed by 7 bases and V by 11 bases; bases with no gene match: 10. Germline CDR1 reads SGHTA; CDR2 reads FQGNSA. This CDR3 comprises 13 residues. The CDR3 nucleotides are TGTGCCCGCGGGACAGCGCTAAGTGAAAAACTGTTTTTT. Translating gives CARGTALSEKLFF.

CDR3 in DNA: TGTGCCAGCAGCCCGAAAGACAGGGGTCGCTACGAGCAGTACTTC. Its protein is CASSPKDRGRYEQYF. The chain employs TRBV9 and TRBJ2-7; 8 bases map to TRBD1. Germline trimming cut 4 bases from V and 3 bases from J; bases unmatched to any gene: 9. The germline V gene encodes CDR1 SGDLS and CDR2 YYNGEE. The CDR3 covers 15 residues. Full variable domain (remainder filled in from reference TRBV9 and TRBJ2-7): DSGVTQTPKHLITATGQRVTLRCSPRSGDLSVYWYQQSLDQGLQFLIQYYNGEERAKGNILERFSAQQFPDLHSELNLSSLELGDSALYFCASSPKDRGRYEQYFGPGTRLTVT.

The gene calls are TRBV28 and TRBJ2-1; 10 bases map to TRBD1. V shed 0 bases, J shed 5 bases, and the junction held 4 bases outside the gene matches. The germline V gene has CDR1 MDHEN and CDR2 SYDVKM. CDR3 length: 16 residues. The CDR3 is CASSLWAGTGDNEQFF. The CDR3 DNA follows: TGTGCCAGCAGTTTATGGGCCGGGACAGGGGACAATGAGCAGTTCTTC.

This clone was counted once. The chain joins TRBV7-9 to TRBJ2-1, with D perhaps matching TRBD2 (5 bases). This CDR3 has 15 amino acids. Germline CDR1 SEHNR, CDR2 FQNEAQ (reference sequence). The V end lost 1 base, the J end lost 7 bases, and 14 bases lay between the germline ends. CDR3 protein: CASSLGSGNMNEQFF. CDR3 coding DNA: TGTGCCAGCAGCTTAGGATCGGGAAACATGAATGAGCAGTTCTTC.

This chain joins TRBV2 and TRBJ1-4; 7 nucleotides align to TRBD1. Germline V lookup: CDR1 SNHLY, CDR2 FYNNEI. J gave up 0 bases and V 4 bases, and 8 bases lay outside the gene matches. The CDR3 totals 17 residues. The CDR3 DNA sequence: TGTGCCAGCAGTGTCCCGGGACAGACTGCAACTAATGAAAAACTGTTTTTT. This translates into CASSVPGQTATNEKLFF.

This CDR3 reads CASRRDRGHTEAFF. Written as DNA, the CDR3 is TGTGCCAGCAGACGGGACAGGGGGCACACTGAAGCTTTCTTT. The chain has TRBV5-4 and TRBJ1-1, with TRBD1 matching 12 bases. CDR1 is SGHNT, CDR2 YYREEE, per germline (reference sequence). With 5 bases clipped from V and 3 bases from J, the junction kept 2 bases outside the gene matches. The CDR3 sequence is 14 residues long. The complete variable domain, with remaining parts taken from reference TRBV5-4 and TRBJ1-1, reads ETGVTQSPTHLIKTRGQQVTLRCSSQSGHNTVSWYQQALGQGPQFIFQYYREEENGRGNFPPRFSGLQFPNYSSELNVNALELDDSALYLCASRRDRGHTEAFFGQGTRLTVV.

The genes are TRBV7-9 and TRBJ1-5; D is ambiguous. Trimming stripped 6 bases from V and 5 bases from J, with 11 bases between. The CDR3 runs to 13 residues. The germline gives CDR1 SEHNR, CDR2 FQNEAQ (reference sequence). DNA for the CDR3: TGTGCCAGCAGGAAAAGTCCTGATCAGCCCCAGCATTTT. Residues: CASRKSPDQPQHF.

This chain links TRBV6-5 with TRBJ2-6; no clear D. The CDR3 length is 15 residues. CDR1 and CDR2 (germline): MNHEY, SVGAGI. With 6 bases removed from V and 0 bases from J, the gap between germline ends came to 9 bases. The CDR3 loop is CASRPGSSGANVLTF. CDR3 in DNA: TGTGCCAGCAGGCCCGGTTCCTCTGGGGCCAACGTCCTGACTTTC.

The sample holds a few counts of this clone. The V and J genes are TRBV10-3 and TRBJ2-5; D might be TRBD2 (6 bases). Germline CDR1 and CDR2: ENHRY and SYGVKD. This CDR3 contains 11 residues. V shed 8 bases and J shed 5 bases, with 9 bases lying between them. CDR3 DNA: TGTGCCATCGGTGGAGGGGAGACCCAGTACTTC. As protein: CAIGGGETQYF.

V is TRBV2 and J is TRBJ2-1; 8 bases align to TRBD2. Germline values: CDR1 SNHLY, CDR2 FYNNEI. The CDR3 loop spans 19 amino acids. J gave up 0 bases and V 3 bases, and 13 bases lay outside the gene matches. In DNA, the CDR3 is TGTGCCAGCAGTGACAAGCGGCTAGCGGGTCTTAGCTCCTACAATGAGCAGTTCTTC. This translates into CASSDKRLAGLSSYNEQFF.

V and J are TRBV20-1 and TRBJ1-2; D is undetermined. Germline CDR1 is DFQATT and CDR2 is SNEGSKA (reference sequence). The CDR3 contains 11 residues. V gave up 4 bases and J gave up 5 bases, with 8 bases separating them. The CDR3 loop reads CSATGPYGYTF. Written as DNA, the CDR3 is TGCAGTGCTACCGGCCCTTATGGCTACACCTTC.

V gene TRBV27 combines with J gene TRBJ1-3; tentatively, D is TRBD1 (5 bases). The CDR3 is 14 residues long. Trimming stripped 3 bases from V and 3 bases from J, with 9 bases between. Germline CDR1 and CDR2: MNHEY and SMNVEV (reference sequence). CDR3 sequence reads: CASSFQGSGNTIYF. The DNA of the CDR3 is TGTGCCAGCAGTTTCCAGGGAAGTGGAAACACCATATATTTT.